The rows below give T cell receptor beta chains drawn from one sample of a study of blood T cell repertoires in COVID-19. Clones were sequenced by immunoSEQ multiplex PCR, and TCRdb holds only the in-frame ones, with some missing. The sample shows about 170,000 clones, more than 65% of them seen only once. The sequenced sample was peripheral blood. Receptors were obtained from a man in his sixties or seventies with active or convalescent COVID-19. Each CDR3 is given with its conserved first and last residue. The order of the fields is V gene, clone size, J gene, D gene, CDR3 protein, CDR3 DNA. D genes are given only for firm matches. Rows give clone size only sometimes, using once, few, many, or a class for an expanded clone.

TRBV5-1,-,TRBJ2-1,-,CASSLLSGFSYNEQFF,TGCGCCAGCAGCTTGTTGTCGGGATTCTCCTACAATGAGCAGTTCTTC
TRBV6-2/TRBV6-3,few,TRBJ2-2,TRBD2,CASSYSITRTSGLNTGELFF,TGTGCCAGCAGTTACTCGATCACCCGGACTAGCGGGCTGAACACCGGGGAGCTGTTTTTT
TRBV28,-,TRBJ2-5,-,CASSYKTQYF,TGTGCCAGCAGTTATAAGACCCAGTACTTC
TRBV6-5,-,TRBJ2-2,-,CASSYSTSANTGELFF,TGTGCCAGCAGTTACTCGACTTCAGCGAACACCGGGGAGCTGTTTTTT
TRBV6-5,few,TRBJ2-7,TRBD2,CASTFSGNYYEQYF,TGTGCCAGCACTTTTAGCGGGAACTACTACGAGCAGTACTTC
TRBV30,-,TRBJ2-3,TRBD2,CAWSGLAGVSDTQYF,TGTGCCTGGAGTGGACTAGCGGGAGTATCAGATACGCAGTATTTT
TRBV14,few,TRBJ2-7,-,CASSRGAARAPHYEQYF,TGTGCCAGCAGCCGCGGAGCGGCGAGGGCCCCCCACTACGAGCAGTACTTC
TRBV6-1,-,TRBJ1-1,-,CASNERLGGDKEAFF,TGTGCCAGCAATGAAAGGTTGGGGGGGGACAAAGAAGCTTTCTTT
TRBV5-1,-,TRBJ1-1,-,CASSLWTDTEAFF,TGCGCCAGCAGCCTTTGGACAGACACTGAAGCTTTCTTT
TRBV7-2,-,TRBJ1-2,-,CASRGRGNNYGYTF,TGTGCCAGCAGGGGCAGGGGAAATAACTATGGCTACACCTTC
TRBV6-2/TRBV6-3,-,TRBJ2-1,TRBD2,CASSSGTSGRNEQFF,TGTGCCAGCAGTTCGGGGACTAGCGGGAGGAATGAGCAGTTCTTC
TRBV11-2,few,TRBJ2-1,TRBD2,CASSKREPYNEQFF,TGTGCCAGCAGCAAGCGGGAGCCGTACAATGAGCAGTTCTTC
TRBV18,-,TRBJ2-2,TRBD1,CASSWGQGTYTGELFF,TGTGCCAGCTCCTGGGGACAGGGGACTTACACCGGGGAGCTGTTTTTT
TRBV3-1/TRBV3-2,-,TRBJ1-1,-,CASRGHTGTTEAFF,TGTGCCAGCAGGGGACATACCGGGACAACTGAAGCTTTCTTT
TRBV18,-,TRBJ1-4,-,CASSPPSGPNEKLFF,TGTGCCAGCTCACCACCTAGCGGCCCGAATGAAAAACTGTTTTTT
TRBV29-1,-,TRBJ2-3,TRBD1,CSVLHRDRETDTQYF,TGCAGCGTCCTCCACCGGGACAGGGAAACAGATACGCAGTATTTT
TRBV10-1,few,TRBJ1-5,-,CASSFALNQPQHF,TGCGCCAGCAGTTTCGCGTTGAATCAGCCCCAGCATTTT
TRBV18,-,TRBJ1-6,-,CASSAGPINSPLHF,TGTGCCAGCTCAGCGGGACCGATAAATTCACCCCTCCACTTT
TRBV27,-,TRBJ1-5,-,CASSLSQDHSNQPQHF,TGTGCCAGCAGCCTCTCCCAGGATCATAGCAATCAGCCCCAGCATTTT
TRBV7-9,-,TRBJ1-3,TRBD1,CASSSSRGGLSGNTIYF,TGTGCCAGCAGCTCGTCTCGAGGGGGCTTATCTGGAAACACCATATATTTT
TRBV11-3,-,TRBJ2-1,-,CASSLDSYNEQFF,TGTGCCAGCAGCTTGGACAGCTACAATGAGCAGTTCTTC
TRBV7-2,once,TRBJ1-5,-,CASSLGGTGNQPQHF,TGTGCCAGCAGCTTAGGCGGGACTGGGAATCAGCCCCAGCATTTT
TRBV19,-,TRBJ2-7,-,CASTPTRRGFSSYEQYF,TGTGCCAGTACCCCAACCAGGCGTGGATTCAGCTCCTACGAGCAGTACTTC
TRBV6-1,-,TRBJ1-5,-,CATGQRPSDQPQHF,TGTGCCACAGGACAGAGACCCTCAGATCAGCCCCAGCATTTT
TRBV25-1,-,TRBJ2-5,-,CASSLEGAGETQYF,TGTGCCAGCAGCCTGGAGGGGGCTGGAGAGACCCAGTACTTC
TRBV18,-,TRBJ2-7,TRBD1,CASRGDRAAYEQYF,TGTGCCAGCCGAGGGGACAGGGCTGCCTACGAGCAGTACTTC
TRBV7-2,-,TRBJ1-1,-,CASTLESGVATEAFF,TGTGCCAGCACCCTAGAATCGGGGGTCGCTACTGAAGCTTTCTTT
TRBV19,once,TRBJ1-1,TRBD1,CASSIYRDRGGRTEAFF,TGTGCCAGTAGTATCTACCGGGACAGGGGCGGGAGGACTGAAGCTTTCTTT
TRBV30,-,TRBJ2-7,TRBD1,CAWKGQQTSYEQYF,TGTGCCTGGAAGGGACAGCAAACCTCCTACGAGCAGTACTTC
TRBV19,-,TRBJ2-5,-,CASSPLDRSRGETQYF,TGTGCCAGTAGTCCTCTGGACCGTTCGAGGGGGGAGACCCAGTACTTC
TRBV5-1,-,TRBJ2-5,-,CASSLTQGKETQYF,TGCGCCAGCAGCTTGACGCAGGGGAAAGAGACCCAGTACTTC
TRBV5-1,-,TRBJ2-3,TRBD2,CASSLGDASGGRSTQYF,TGCGCCAGCAGCTTGGGAGACGCTAGCGGGGGTAGATCTACGCAGTATTTT
TRBV9,few,TRBJ2-7,TRBD1,CASSVAGQGAGEQYF,TGTGCCAGCAGCGTAGCCGGACAGGGTGCCGGCGAGCAGTACTTC
TRBV7-2,-,TRBJ2-7,TRBD1,CASRTGTVGHEQYF,TGTGCCAGCAGGACTGGGACAGTTGGCCACGAGCAGTACTTC
TRBV7-9,-,TRBJ2-5,-,CASSLRQGPPGETQYF,TGTGCCAGCAGCTTACGGCAGGGCCCACCGGGAGAGACCCAGTACTTC
TRBV5-1,-,TRBJ2-5,-,CASSPGTKKETQYF,TGCGCCAGCAGCCCCGGGACAAAAAAAGAGACCCAGTACTTC
TRBV3-1/TRBV3-2,-,TRBJ2-7,TRBD2,CASSQRLAGDSEQYF,TGTGCCAGCAGCCAAAGACTAGCGGGAGACTCCGAGCAGTACTTC
TRBV18,-,TRBJ1-1,TRBD1,CASSEGQGLNTEAFF,TGTGCCAGCTCAGAGGGACAGGGGCTGAACACTGAAGCTTTCTTT
TRBV4-3,-,TRBJ1-1,TRBD1,CASSQGQGGTEAFF,TGCGCCAGCAGCCAAGGACAGGGGGGCACTGAAGCTTTCTTT
TRBV5-1,-,TRBJ1-2,-,CASSLRGNGYGYTF,TGCGCCAGCAGCTTGCGAGGGAATGGCTATGGCTACACCTTC
TRBV6-5,-,TRBJ1-1,TRBD1,CASSYRGQGTEAFF,TGTGCCAGCAGTTACAGGGGGCAGGGGACTGAAGCTTTCTTT
TRBV7-2,-,TRBJ2-1,TRBD2,CASSLARRGDYNEQFF,TGTGCCAGCAGCTTAGCGCGGCGGGGGGACTACAATGAGCAGTTCTTC
TRBV5-1,-,TRBJ1-1,-,CASSLQTTANTEAFF,TGCGCCAGCAGCCTACAGACAACTGCGAACACTGAAGCTTTCTTT
TRBV5-1,-,TRBJ2-3,TRBD2,CASSDGTSVSGDTQYF,TGCGCCAGCAGCGATGGGACTAGCGTCTCAGGGGATACGCAGTATTTT
TRBV7-2,-,TRBJ2-2,TRBD1,CASSFGTGITGELFF,TGTGCCAGCAGCTTTGGGACAGGGATCACCGGGGAGCTGTTTTTT
TRBV15,-,TRBJ1-2,-,CATSSTYRGYTF,TGTGCCACCAGCAGCACCTATCGCGGCTACACCTTC